These T cell receptor beta chains were read from a single sample in a study of blood T cell repertoires in COVID-19. Clones were read by immunoSEQ multiplex PCR, and TCRdb kept only the in-frame ones, dropping some. The sample shows 150,000 to 200,000 clones, approximately 82% of them seen only once. Sequenced material: PBMCs or T cells enriched from blood (not recorded which). Every receptor here comes from a man aged 45-65 years who had recovered from COVID-19. Both conserved end residues are part of each CDR3. Fields, in order: CDR3 DNA, CDR3 protein, V gene, D gene, J gene, clone size. A D gene is named only where the DNA matches it firmly. Where a row states a size, it is once, few, many or the class of an expanded clone; other rows omit it.

DNA: TGCGCCAGCAGCGACGGCTCGACAGGACAGAGCTCTGGAAACACCATATATTTT
CDR3: CASSDGSTGQSSGNTIYF
V: TRBV5-1
D: .
J: TRBJ1-3
size: .

DNA: TGCGCCAGCAGCTTAGTGGAGGGCCAGCCCCAGCATTTT
CDR3: CASSLVEGQPQHF
V: TRBV5-1
D: .
J: TRBJ1-5
size: few

DNA: TGTGCCAGCAGCTTGGAGGGAGACTCCTACGAGCAGTACTTC
CDR3: CASSLEGDSYEQYF
V: TRBV5-6
D: .
J: TRBJ2-7
size: large

DNA: TGCGCCAGCAGCTTGGCGCGTGAAGAGACCCAGTACTTC
CDR3: CASSLAREETQYF
V: TRBV5-1
D: .
J: TRBJ2-5
size: .

DNA: TGTGCCAGCAGTGATCCCGGGGAAGAGACCCAGTACTTC
CDR3: CASSDPGEETQYF
V: TRBV6-4
D: .
J: TRBJ2-5
size: .

DNA: TGCGCCAGCAGCCTACAGAGCACGAACACTGAAGCTTTCTTT
CDR3: CASSLQSTNTEAFF
V: TRBV5-1
D: .
J: TRBJ1-1
size: .

DNA: TGTGCCAGCAGACCAGACGGGGGTAGGGGCTATGGCTACACCTTC
CDR3: CASRPDGGRGYGYTF
V: TRBV28
D: .
J: TRBJ1-2
size: .

DNA: TGTGCCACCAGCGGACAGGGACGGGAGCAGTTCTTC
CDR3: CATSGQGREQFF
V: TRBV15
D: TRBD1
J: TRBJ2-1
size: .

DNA: TGTGCCAGCAGGACGGGGGACTATGGCTACACCTTC
CDR3: CASRTGDYGYTF
V: TRBV3-1/TRBV3-2
D: .
J: TRBJ1-2
size: .

DNA: TGTGCCACCACAGACAGGCCGAACACCGGGGAGCTGTTTTTT
CDR3: CATTDRPNTGELFF
V: TRBV9
D: .
J: TRBJ2-2
size: .

DNA: TGTGCCAGCAGTTCGCTAGTCCCCCCCGGGGAGCTGTTTTTT
CDR3: CASSSLVPPGELFF
V: TRBV28
D: .
J: TRBJ2-2
size: .

DNA: TGCGCCAGCGCCGAGGGGGCCGGTGGAAACACCATATATTTT
CDR3: CASAEGAGGNTIYF
V: TRBV5-1
D: TRBD1
J: TRBJ1-3
size: .

DNA: TGTGCCAGCACCGTACAGAGATTTTCCAATTCACCCCTCCACTTT
CDR3: CASTVQRFSNSPLHF
V: TRBV11-2
D: .
J: TRBJ1-6
size: .

DNA: TGTGCCAGCAGTGAAAGTGAAGGGGGCTTTTCACCCCTCCACTTT
CDR3: CASSESEGGFSPLHF
V: TRBV6-1
D: TRBD1
J: TRBJ1-6
size: .

DNA: TGTGCCAGCACCGCGACAGGGATTAAGGCTGAAGCTTTCTTT
CDR3: CASTATGIKAEAFF
V: TRBV6-5
D: TRBD1
J: TRBJ1-1
size: .

DNA: TGTGCCAGCAGTTCTAGCGGGGGGGCTGAGACCCAGTACTTC
CDR3: CASSSSGGAETQYF
V: TRBV28
D: TRBD2
J: TRBJ2-5
size: .

DNA: TGTGCCAGCAGCCACCAGCTACAGGGGCCAAACACTGAAGCTTTCTTT
CDR3: CASSHQLQGPNTEAFF
V: TRBV3-1/TRBV3-2
D: TRBD1
J: TRBJ1-1
size: .

DNA: TGCGCCAGCAATCGCGGGGAGGGCCTGGGGCAGTACTTC
CDR3: CASNRGEGLGQYF
V: TRBV5-1
D: TRBD2
J: TRBJ2-7
size: .

DNA: TGTGCCAGCAGTAACTCGGGAGGTACGCGGTTTCAGCCCCAGCATTTT
CDR3: CASSNSGGTRFQPQHF
V: TRBV6-2/TRBV6-3
D: .
J: TRBJ1-5
size: once